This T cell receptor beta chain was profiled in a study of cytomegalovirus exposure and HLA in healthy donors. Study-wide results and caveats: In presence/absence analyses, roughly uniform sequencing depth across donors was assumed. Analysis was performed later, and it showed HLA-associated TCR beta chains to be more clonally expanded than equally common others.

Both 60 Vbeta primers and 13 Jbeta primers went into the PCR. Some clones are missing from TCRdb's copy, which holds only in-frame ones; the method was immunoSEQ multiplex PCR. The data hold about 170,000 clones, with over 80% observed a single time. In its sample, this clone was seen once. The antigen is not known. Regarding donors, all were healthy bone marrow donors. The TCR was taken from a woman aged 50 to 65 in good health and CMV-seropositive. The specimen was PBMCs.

The CDR3 coding sequence is TGTGCCAGCAGGGGGACAGTGCCCTCCTACGAGCAGTACTTC. This sequence encodes CASRGTVPSYEQYF. The genes are TRBV6-5 and TRBJ2-7; 7 bases map to TRBD1. After removal of 6 bases from V and 0 bases from J, the junction contained 5 bases not matched to a gene. The V gene's germline CDR1 is MNHEY and CDR2 SVGAGI. The length of the CDR3 is 14 residues.